The entry below describes one T cell receptor beta chain. The antigen is undetermined. The data derive from a study of T cell repertoires in cytomegalovirus infection. Study-wide background: Peptides in the study included HLA-C-restricted and HLA-B-restricted CMV epitopes. TCR beta signatures that were public indicated CMV infection and matching HLA type. Study conclusions and caveats: Dominant in the ex vivo response were TCR beta clonotypes restricted by HLA-C and specific for CMV. There were carriers of CMV plus the relevant HLA, and cumulative public TCR beta family frequency identified them.

TCRdb re-called the reads through MiXCR, storing one row per CDR3 protein. The table lists fewer than 650,000 distinct CDR3 sequences, about 40% of them singletons. The CDR3 extends over 14 amino acids. With 5 bases clipped from V and 1 base from J, the junction kept 4 bases outside the gene matches. Germline values: CDR1 SGHVS, CDR2 FNYEAQ. This clonotype was obtained from a human donor in good health (CMV status not recorded). Some clones in this sample may be carry-over from other donors' samples. The chain employs TRBV7-6 and TRBJ1-1; 7 nucleotides align to TRBD1. The sample was cultured PBMCs, taken from culture after CMV antigen stimulation. The CDR3 coding sequence is TGTGCCAGCAGCCGATGGGACAGGAACACTGAAGCTTTCTTT. It specifies CASSRWDRNTEAFF.